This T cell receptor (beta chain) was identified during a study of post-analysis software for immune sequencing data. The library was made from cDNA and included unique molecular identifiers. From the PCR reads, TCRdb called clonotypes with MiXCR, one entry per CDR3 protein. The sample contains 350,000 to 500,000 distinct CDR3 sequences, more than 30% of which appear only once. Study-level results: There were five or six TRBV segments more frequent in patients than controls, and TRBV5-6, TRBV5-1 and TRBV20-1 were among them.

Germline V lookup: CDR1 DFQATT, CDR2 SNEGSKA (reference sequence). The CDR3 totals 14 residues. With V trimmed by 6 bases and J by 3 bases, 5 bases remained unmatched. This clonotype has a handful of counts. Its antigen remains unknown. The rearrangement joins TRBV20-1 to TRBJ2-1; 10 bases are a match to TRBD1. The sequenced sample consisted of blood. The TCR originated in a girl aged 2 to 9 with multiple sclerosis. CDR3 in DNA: TGCAGTGCCACCGGGACAGGGGTCTACAATGAGCAGTTCTTC. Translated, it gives CSATGTGVYNEQFF.